The 21 T cell receptor beta chains below were found in one sample sequenced in a study of control samples from healthy donors and cancer patients. Profiled with immunoSEQ multiplex PCR; TCRdb holds only in-frame clones, not every one. The table lists about 100,000 clones, about 90% of them singletons. Material: blood. These receptors were obtained from a woman in her fifties or sixties in good health.

This chain uses TRBV7-3 with TRBJ1-6; D is unresolved. V lost 5 bases to trimming and J lost 4 bases, with 12 bases between them. CDR3 length equals 15 residues. From germline, CDR1 is SGHTA and CDR2 FQGTGA. CDR3 residues: CASSLRRSYNSPLHF. The CDR3 nucleotides read TGTGCCAGCAGCCTCCGACGGAGTTATAATTCACCCCTCCACTTT.

As for this clone: The same CDR3 arises from other DNA sequences in this sample as well. The V and J genes are TRBV5-6 and TRBJ2-7; TRBD2 aligns across 8 bases. With 0 bases clipped from V and 3 bases from J, the junction kept 8 bases outside the gene matches. Germline assignment: CDR1 SGHDT and CDR2 YYEEEE. This CDR3 is built from 16 residues. CDR3 protein: CASSLGRGDVGYEQYV. DNA for the CDR3: TGTGCCAGCAGCTTGGGGCGGGGGGATGTTGGCTACGAGCAGTACGTC.

The chain couples TRBV30 to TRBJ1-2; D gene ambiguous. CDR3 size: 11 residues. The V end was cut by 4 bases, the J end by 4 bases, with 7 bases between. Germline CDR1 and CDR2: GTSNPN and SVGIG (reference sequence). In DNA, the CDR3 is TGTGCCTGGAACTGGATCTATGGCTACACCTTC. Protein sequence: CAWNWIYGYTF.

The gene calls are TRBV19 and TRBJ2-3, with TRBD2 identical over 10 bases. The CDR3 spans 16 residues. V was clipped by 2 bases and J by 2 bases; unmatched bases: 4. In germline, CDR1 is LNHDA, CDR2 SQIVND (reference sequence). The CDR3 sequence: CASSILAGENTDTQYF. The CDR3, as DNA: TGTGCCAGTAGTATACTAGCGGGGGAGAACACAGATACGCAGTATTTT.

The table lists this clone with a count of one. The genes are TRBV7-2 and TRBJ1-2, with TRBD1 matching 11 bases. This CDR3 region has 18 residues. Germline CDR1 and CDR2: SGHTA and FQGNSA. Trimming removed 5 bases from V and 1 base from J; junction bases left unmatched: 12. The CDR3 region is CASSPRRGTGGYNYGYTF. CDR3 sequence (DNA): TGTGCCAGCAGCCCGAGGAGGGGGACAGGGGGTTATAACTATGGCTACACCTTC.

The J gene is TRBJ1-1, the V gene TRBV7-8; D is unresolved. Germline V gives CDR1 SGHVS, CDR2 FQNEAQ. The V and J ends lost 2 bases and 0 bases respectively, with 13 bases between them. CDR3 length equals 16 residues. The CDR3 loop reads CASSLRQAPLNTEAFF. DNA of the CDR3: TGTGCCAGCAGCTTACGGCAGGCCCCTTTGAACACTGAAGCTTTCTTT.

In this sample, this clone turned up once. This sequence joins TRBV11-3 and TRBJ2-2, with TRBD1 identical over 7 bases. Looked up from germline, CDR1 is SGHNT and CDR2 is YENEEA. Trimming at V came to 5 bases and at J to 0 bases, leaving 6 bases not matched to a gene. There are 16 residues in the CDR3. The CDR3, as DNA: TGTGCCAGCAGCCTGGGGGACAGCGCGAACACCGGGGAGCTGTTTTTT. Protein: CASSLGDSANTGELFF.

The chain is built from TRBV11-3 and TRBJ2-1, with 7 bases that match TRBD2. CDR3 length: 16 amino acids. J gave up 6 bases and V 0 bases, and 8 bases lay outside the gene matches. The germline CDR1 and CDR2 sequences are SGHNT and YENEEA. CDR3 region: CASSLDPAGAANEQFF. CDR3 nucleotide sequence: TGTGCCAGCAGCTTAGATCCGGCGGGAGCTGCCAATGAGCAGTTCTTC. The full variable domain, in which reference TRBV11-3 and TRBJ2-1 provide the parts outside the CDR3, is EAGVVQSPRYKIIEKKQPVAFWCNPISGHNTLYWYLQNLGQGPELLIRYENEEAVDDSQLPKDRFSAERLKGVDSTLKIQPAELGDSAVYLCASSLDPAGAANEQFFGPGTRLTVL.

This chain connects TRBV5-1 to TRBJ2-3; TRBD2 matches at 8 bases. CDR1 is SGHRS and CDR2 is YFSETQ in the germline V gene. The CDR3 loop spans 15 amino acids. J was trimmed by 3 bases and V by 6 bases; bases with no gene match: 9. The CDR3 bases are TGCGCCAGCACCCTGCGGGGACTAGAGACAGATACGCAGTATTTT. This sequence encodes CASTLRGLETDTQYF.

This chain connects TRBV14 to TRBJ2-5; 8 nucleotides line up with TRBD1. The V gene's germline CDR1 is SGHDN and CDR2 FVKESK. The V segment lost 1 base and the J segment 8 bases; nucleotides outside the gene matches: 12. The CDR3 extends over 16 amino acids. The CDR3 protein is CASSQALGQGQKTQYF. CDR3 bases: TGTGCCAGCAGCCAAGCTTTAGGACAGGGACAAAAAACCCAGTACTTC.

The chain uses TRBV12-3 or TRBV12-4 and TRBJ1-1; D gene unclear. V gave up 3 bases and J gave up 0 bases, with 2 bases separating them. This CDR3 spans 12 amino acids. The DNA of the CDR3 is TGTGCCAGCAGTTTTCTGAACACTGAAGCTTTCTTT. Protein sequence: CASSFLNTEAFF.

V is TRBV6-5 and J is TRBJ1-1; D is unclear. Trimming shortened V by 7 bases and J by 7 bases, and 19 bases separated the two germline ends. There are 14 residues in the CDR3. The germline gives CDR1 MNHEY, CDR2 SVGAGI. The CDR3 bases are TGTGCCAGCACACGGAGTAGCCCCCCTTTTGAAGCTTTCTTT. This sequence encodes CASTRSSPPFEAFF.

This clone was seen just once. The rearrangement joins TRBV5-1 to TRBJ2-2, with D hard to call. V was pared by 0 bases and J by 5 bases, with 17 bases between. CDR3 length: 17 amino acids. CDR1 is SGHRS, CDR2 YFSETQ, per germline. CDR3 sequence: CASSLDFRIYGTGELFF. The CDR3 DNA is TGCGCCAGCAGCTTGGATTTTAGGATTTATGGGACCGGGGAGCTGTTTTTT.

This chain joins TRBV7-8 and TRBJ2-2; no definite D call. The CDR3 runs to 17 residues. Trimming pared 3 bases from V and 0 bases from J, leaving 14 bases between. CDR1 is SGHVS and CDR2 is FQNEAQ in the germline V gene. As DNA, the CDR3 is TGTGCCAGCAGCTTCCTCTCAGGACCCGCGAACACCGGGGAGCTGTTTTTT. Translation: CASSFLSGPANTGELFF.

This clone was counted a single time. J is TRBJ2-7 and V is TRBV15, with a tentative D call TRBD2 (6 bases). The CDR3 is made up of 14 amino acids. V lost 0 bases and J lost 1, with 7 bases in between. In germline, CDR1 is LNHNV, CDR2 YYDKDF (reference sequence). DNA of the CDR3: TGTGCCACCAGCAGAGAGCGGGGATCCTACGAGCAGTACTTC. Amino acids: CATSRERGSYEQYF.

The chain recombines TRBV2 with TRBJ2-7; a possible D gene is TRBD1 (6 bases). The length of the CDR3 is 17 residues. Trimming removed 2 bases at V and 3 bases at J, with 20 bases between. Germline lookup yields CDR1 SNHLY and CDR2 FYNNEI. CDR3 sequence (DNA): TGTGCCAGCAGTGAAAGTCTCGGACAGTTAAATGGCTACGAGCAGTACTTC. Its translation: CASSESLGQLNGYEQYF.

The chain has TRBV30 and TRBJ2-7; D is unclear. This CDR3 is built from 12 residues. Looked up from germline, CDR1 is GTSNPN and CDR2 is SVGIG (reference sequence). V gave up 0 bases and J gave up 2 bases, with 5 bases separating them. The CDR3 region is CAWSVGTYEQYV. DNA of the CDR3: TGTGCCTGGAGTGTGGGTACCTACGAGCAGTACGTC.

Turning to this clone: A read error may account for a junction end that differs from germline. The chain is built from TRBV5-1 and TRBJ1-6; 7 bases map to TRBD1. Germline values: CDR1 SGHRS, CDR2 YFSETQ. The CDR3 totals 14 residues. The CDR3 reads CASSPDREGSALHF. In DNA, the CDR3 is TGCGCCAGCAGCCCTGACAGGGAGGGTTCAGCCCTCCACTTT.

A remark on this clone: The sample has other DNA sequences that encode this CDR3 too. The chain is built from TRBV20-1 and TRBJ1-1; D gene uncertain. The CDR3 totals 11 residues. V was cut by 6 bases and J by 0 bases, with 5 bases left in between. Germline V gene data show CDR1 as DFQATT and CDR2 as SNEGSKA (reference sequence). CDR3 sequence (DNA): TGCAGTGCCGTCATGAACACTGAAGCTTTCTTT. Residues: CSAVMNTEAFF.

The chain couples TRBV30 to TRBJ1-1; TRBD1 is a possible D gene (6 bases). Germline V gene data show CDR1 as GTSNPN and CDR2 as SVGIG (reference sequence). V shed 7 bases and J shed 3 bases, with 24 bases lying between them. The CDR3 has 16 residues. CDR3 in amino acids: CASTSGGLARDTEAFF. The CDR3, as DNA: TGTGCCTCTACTTCGGGGGGGCTCGCCCGGGACACTGAAGCTTTCTTT.

The chain employs TRBV5-1 and TRBJ2-5, with TRBD1 matching 8 bases. The CDR3 is 15 residues long. From germline, CDR1 is SGHRS and CDR2 YFSETQ. The trim removed 6 bases at V and 5 bases at J, leaving 12 bases unmatched. The CDR3 coding sequence is TGCGCCAGCACCCCGGACAGGGATGCCGCGGAGACCCAGTACTTC. This encodes CASTPDRDAAETQYF.